Below are 23 T cell receptor beta chains sequenced from a single sample in a study of graft-versus-host responses after intestinal transplantation. Profiling relied on immunoSEQ multiplex PCR, and the TCRdb table lists in-frame clones only, not all of them. There are roughly 28,000 clones in the sample; about 92% occur only once, and just over 0.7% lies in the top ten. Material: PBMCs, obtained approximately 69 days after intestinal transplant. Source of these receptors: a human patient who received an intestinal transplant, so some T cells may come from the graft donor.

The chain couples TRBV6-5 to TRBJ2-7; D tentatively reads TRBD1 or TRBD2 (5 bases each). Trimming left V 8 bases short and J 5 bases short, with 22 bases between. This CDR3 region has 15 residues. Per the germline V gene, CDR1 is MNHEY and CDR2 is SVGAGI. CDR3 residues: CASGEGNDILNEQYF. The CDR3 region has the DNA TGTGCCAGCGGCGAGGGGAACGACATTCTTAACGAGCAGTACTTC.

The chain couples TRBV6-1 to TRBJ2-7; 9 nucleotides align to TRBD1. This CDR3 has 15 amino acids. After removal of 3 bases from V and 3 bases from J, the junction contained 6 bases not matched to a gene. Germline CDR1 reads MNHNS; CDR2 reads SASEGT. The CDR3 coding sequence is TGTGCCAGCAGTGAGGGGACAGGGATCGTCTACGAGCAGTACTTC. Encoded protein: CASSEGTGIVYEQYF.

This chain uses TRBV6-1 with TRBJ2-3; D is unclear. Germline V gene sequence: CDR1 MNHNS, CDR2 SASEGT. The germline V and J ends were trimmed by 3 bases and 2 bases, with 12 bases remaining between them. This CDR3 contains 15 residues. CDR3 loop: CASSDRTGNTDTQYF. CDR3 nucleotide sequence: TGTGCCAGCAGTGACCGGACGGGTAACACAGATACGCAGTATTTT.

V gene TRBV30 combines with J gene TRBJ1-1; TRBD1 agrees at 7 bases. The CDR3 has 13 amino acids. Per germline, CDR1 GTSNPN and CDR2 SVGIG (reference sequence). Trimming removed 1 base from V and 10 bases from J; junction bases left unmatched: 9. The CDR3 DNA reads as TGTGCCTGGAGTGGGGACAGAAGGGTCGGAGCTTTCTTT. Its translation: CAWSGDRRVGAFF.

This clone has only a few counts. The chain links TRBV5-6 to TRBJ2-7; 12 bases match TRBD1. The length of the CDR3 is 19 residues. Germline V gives CDR1 SGHDT, CDR2 YYEEEE. J lost 6 bases, V lost 2 bases, and 18 bases had no gene match. CDR3 sequence: CASSFAGAVGTGGSVEQYF. DNA of the CDR3: TGTGCCAGCAGCTTCGCGGGCGCGGTTGGGACAGGGGGCTCGGTCGAGCAGTACTTC.

The chain couples TRBV6-6 to TRBJ1-2, with 8 bases lining up with TRBD1. CDR3 length: 13 residues. Trimming at V came to 0 bases and at J to 8 bases, leaving 2 bases not matched to a gene. Germline V CDR1 and CDR2: MNHNY, SVGAGI (reference sequence). CDR3 sequence: CASSYSQGAGYTF. CDR3 DNA sequence: TGTGCCAGCAGTTACTCGCAGGGGGCCGGCTACACCTTC.

This rearrangement joins TRBV11-3 to TRBJ2-3; 7 bases are a match to TRBD2. V dropped 6 bases and J dropped 3; count of bases not matched to a gene: 9. The CDR3 contains 15 residues. CDR1 SGHNT and CDR2 YENEEA come from the germline V gene. CDR3 region: CASSEVSGVTDTQYF. DNA of the CDR3: TGTGCCAGCAGTGAGGTCAGCGGGGTAACAGATACGCAGTATTTT.

The chain is built from TRBV10-3 and TRBJ2-3; no reliable D call. The CDR3 is 18 residues long. Trimming took off 0 bases at V and 6 bases at J, with 22 bases between the two ends. CDR1 is ENHRY and CDR2 is SYGVKD in the germline V gene. As DNA, the CDR3 is TGTGCCATCAGTGAGTCGGAGATCCTACGACCTAGAACGGATACGCAGTATTTT. Encoded protein: CAISESEILRPRTDTQYF.

The V call is TRBV6-5, the J call TRBJ2-1; TRBD2 is a possible D gene (6 bases). The ends were cut back, 0 bases at V and 5 bases at J, with 14 bases in the middle. CDR1 MNHEY and CDR2 SVGAGI come from the germline V gene. The CDR3 contains 16 residues. CDR3 region: CASSYSPGGTHNEQFF. The CDR3 DNA reads as TGTGCCAGCAGTTACTCCCCCGGGGGAACCCACAATGAGCAGTTCTTC.

In this sample, this clone turned up a few times. The V call is TRBV6-1, the J call TRBJ1-1; perhaps TRBD1 as D (6 bases). The V gene's germline CDR1 is MNHNS and CDR2 SASEGT. This CDR3 region has 14 residues. V lost 6 bases and J 1 base, leaving 12 bases between the germline ends. The CDR3 reads CASSVGGTNTEAFF. CDR3 sequence (DNA): TGTGCCAGCAGCGTAGGGGGGACGAACACTGAAGCTTTCTTT.

This sequence joins TRBV9 and TRBJ1-1; perhaps TRBD1 as D (5 bases). The CDR3 has 17 residues. The V and J ends lost 2 bases and 0 bases respectively, with 17 bases between them. The germline CDR1 and CDR2 sequences are SGDLS and YYNGEE. The DNA of the CDR3 is TGTGCCAGCAGCGTGAGTCAGGGTAGGGAATTGAACACTGAAGCTTTCTTT. It encodes CASSVSQGRELNTEAFF. The full variable domain, its missing parts supplied by reference TRBV9 and TRBJ1-1, is DSGVTQTPKHLITATGQRVTLRCSPRSGDLSVYWYQQSLDQGLQFLIQYYNGEERAKGNILERFSAQQFPDLHSELNLSSLELGDSALYFCASSVSQGRELNTEAFFGQGTRLTVV.

The V call is TRBV7-9, the J call TRBJ2-2; 10 nucleotides align to TRBD2. The CDR3 is 16 amino acids. The germline V gene encodes CDR1 SEHNR and CDR2 FQNEAQ (reference sequence). Germline trimming cut 5 bases from V and 6 bases from J; bases unmatched to any gene: 9. For the CDR3, the DNA is TGTGCCAGCAGCAGCCGCGGGCTAGCGGGAGCCGGGGAGCTGTTTTTT. Protein product: CASSSRGLAGAGELFF.

The genes are TRBV4-3 and TRBJ1-1; 7 nucleotides line up with TRBD1. CDR1 and CDR2 from the germline V gene are LGHNA and YSLEER. This CDR3 is built from 15 residues. With V trimmed by 0 bases and J by 9 bases, 10 bases remained unmatched. In DNA form, the CDR3 reads TGCGCCAGCAGCCAAGACCCAACAGGGGAACCTCAAGCTTTCTTT. Protein product: CASSQDPTGEPQAFF.

The V call is TRBV11-2, the J call TRBJ2-4, with D possibly being TRBD1 (5 bases). Germline CDR1 SGHAT, CDR2 FQNNGV. Trimming took off 1 base at V and 8 bases at J, with 15 bases between the two ends. The CDR3 has 15 residues. As DNA, the CDR3 is TGTGCCAGCAGCTTAGGTCTTGGGGCTTTTGACATTCAGTACTTC. The encoded protein is CASSLGLGAFDIQYF.

The V call is TRBV7-9, the J call TRBJ2-5; D is ambiguous. Germline-derived CDR1 and CDR2 are SEHNR and FQNEAQ (reference sequence). V dropped 3 bases and J dropped 1 base, with 3 bases sitting between them. The CDR3 is 12 amino acids. The CDR3 loop is CASSFIQETQYF. In nucleotides, the CDR3 is TGTGCCAGCAGCTTCATCCAAGAGACCCAGTACTTC.

The V call is TRBV4-3, the J call TRBJ1-1; D gene uncertain. V lost 1 base and J 2 bases, leaving 11 bases between the germline ends. The CDR3 spans 15 residues. The germline CDR1 and CDR2 sequences are LGHNA and YSLEER. CDR3 sequence reads: CASSQGAVSNTEAFF. The DNA of the CDR3 is TGCGCCAGCAGCCAAGGGGCTGTAAGTAACACTGAAGCTTTCTTT.

J is TRBJ2-1 and V is TRBV4-3; D gene uncertain. Germline CDR1 and CDR2: LGHNA and YSLEER. The V end lost 1 base, the J end lost 11 bases, and 9 bases lay between the germline ends. The CDR3 is 12 residues long. The CDR3 protein is CASSQGGIQQFF. In nucleotides, the CDR3 is TGCGCCAGCAGCCAAGGGGGAATACAGCAGTTCTTC.

CDR3 sequence (DNA): TGTGCCAGCGGGGACGCTCTGCTCTGGGCCAACGTCCTGACTTTC. It is translated as CASGDALLWANVLTF. The J gene is TRBJ2-6, the V gene TRBV6-1; D could derive from TRBD1 or TRBD2 (5 bases each). This CDR3 has 15 residues. Between the trimmed V and J ends, which lost 8 bases and 5 bases, there was a span of 16 bases. The V gene's germline CDR1 is MNHNS and CDR2 SASEGT.

The chain couples TRBV9 to TRBJ1-2; no reliable D call. Germline CDR1 is SGDLS and CDR2 is YYNGEE. V was trimmed by 2 bases and J by 2 bases, leaving 16 bases between them. This CDR3 contains 16 residues. The CDR3 coding sequence is TGTGCCAGCAGCGTTTTAATGGCGGGTCCCAACTATGGCTACACCTTC. Amino acids: CASSVLMAGPNYGYTF.

The chain's CDR3 is CASSLARDRGLLNTEAFF. Written as DNA, the CDR3 is TGCGCCAGCAGCTTGGCCCGGGACAGGGGTCTCCTGAACACTGAAGCTTTCTTT. V is TRBV5-1 and J is TRBJ1-1; 10 nucleotides align to TRBD1. V shed 0 bases and J 0 bases; nucleotides not matched to a gene: 8. This CDR3 region has 18 residues. Looked up from germline, CDR1 is SGHRS and CDR2 is YFSETQ.

The chain has TRBV5-1 and TRBJ1-1; weak D call: TRBD1 (5 bases). CDR1 and CDR2 (germline): SGHRS, YFSETQ. The V and J ends lost 0 bases and 8 bases respectively, with 11 bases between them. There are 13 residues in the CDR3. The CDR3: CASSLVSGMEAFF. CDR3 DNA: TGCGCCAGCAGCTTGGTTTCAGGGATGGAAGCTTTCTTT.

The V and J genes are TRBV4-2 and TRBJ2-3; D is unresolved. The CDR3 sequence is 15 residues long. The ends were cut back, 0 bases at V and 5 bases at J, with 12 bases in the middle. Per the germline V gene, CDR1 is LGHNA and CDR2 is YNFKEQ. The CDR3 sequence: CASSQDLLTGDTQYF. The CDR3 region has the DNA TGTGCCAGCAGCCAAGATCTTCTGACGGGAGATACGCAGTATTTT.

The gene calls are TRBV10-3 and TRBJ1-2; the D is unclear. Between the trimmed V and J ends, which lost 0 bases and 7 bases, there was a span of 12 bases. The CDR3 sequence is 14 residues long. Germline V gene sequence: CDR1 ENHRY, CDR2 SYGVKD. CDR3 nucleotide sequence: TGTGCCATCAGTGAGTCGTTGTGGATTGCTGGCTACACCTTC. Amino acids: CAISESLWIAGYTF.